This record covers a single TCR beta chain. Authors' processing steps: Estimates of nucleated cell counts were drawn from the amplification of reference gene primers. Profiled with immunoSEQ multiplex PCR; TCRdb holds only in-frame clones, not every one. V and J calls plus clone size are reproduced from that table; the DNA served to infer D and trimming. The profile shows about 200,000 clones, 70% to 90% of them singletons. This record comes from a study of blood T cell repertoires in COVID-19. This receptor was taken from a man aged 55 to 70 with active or convalescent COVID-19. Specimen: peripheral blood.

Here the CDR3 reads CASSQQGYGYTF. CDR3 sequence (DNA): TGCGCCAGCAGCCAGCAGGGGTATGGCTACACCTTC. The chain recombines TRBV4-1 with TRBJ1-2; TRBD1 is a possible D gene (6 bases). The CDR3 is 12 amino acids. V was pared by 3 bases and J by 5 bases, with 7 bases between. CDR1 is MGHRA, CDR2 YSYEKL, per germline.